These T cell receptor beta chains were read from a single sample in a study of beta chain features in type 1 diabetes. The data were produced by immunoSEQ multiplex PCR, yet TCRdb's version contains in-frame clones alone and is incomplete. There are about 710,000 clones in the sample; 11% to 15% occur only once, and around 0.04% lies in the top ten. Sequencing input: naive CD4+ T cells from blood. The source of these receptors is a man between 18 and 29 years old with type 1 diabetes. CDR3s include the opening cysteine and the closing phenylalanine or tryptophan. D genes are given only for firm matches. Size values are once, few and many counts, or a class for expanded clones, and some rows have none.

CDR3 length,J gene,clone size,V gene,D gene,CDR3 DNA,CDR3 protein
11,TRBJ2-5,NA,TRBV20-1,NA,TGCAGTGCTGGGCCTCAAGAGACCCAGTACTTC,CSAGPQETQYF
14,TRBJ2-4,NA,TRBV25-1,NA,TGTGCCAGCAGTGACCCCCGAGCGGGAAACATTCAGTACTTC,CASSDPRAGNIQYF
15,TRBJ2-7,NA,TRBV19,NA,TGTGCCAGTAGTATAGAGGGAGGCAGACGCTACGAGCAGTACTTC,CASSIEGGRRYEQYF
12,TRBJ2-7,few,TRBV27,NA,TGTGCCAGCAGTTCCCGGATCTACGAGCAGTACTTC,CASSSRIYEQYF
18,TRBJ2-1,few,TRBV5-8,TRBD2,TGTGCCAGCAGCTTGGGTCTAGCGGGGGCTAGCTCCTACAATGAGCAGTTCTTC,CASSLGLAGASSYNEQFF
14,TRBJ2-4,NA,TRBV5-1,TRBD1,TGCGCCAGCAGCTTACAGGGGACCAAAAACATTCAGTACTTC,CASSLQGTKNIQYF
13,TRBJ2-3,few,TRBV28,NA,TGTGCCAGCAGTATACAGGGCTCAGATACGCAGTATTTT,CASSIQGSDTQYF
13,TRBJ2-1,NA,TRBV6-1,NA,TGTGCCAGCAGGGGAGCGCCGTTCAATGAGCAGTTCTTC,CASRGAPFNEQFF
13,TRBJ1-2,few,TRBV6-1,NA,TGTGCCAGCAGGGAGGGAGCTAACTATGGCTACACCTTC,CASREGANYGYTF
13,TRBJ2-5,few,TRBV30,NA,TGTGCCTGGAGTCCCGGGGGCCAAGAGACCCAGTACTTC,CAWSPGGQETQYF
15,TRBJ1-2,NA,TRBV9,TRBD1,TGTGCCAGCAGCCCAATCGAGACAGGGTACTATGGCTACACCTTC,CASSPIETGYYGYTF
14,TRBJ1-3,few,TRBV4-2,NA,TGTGCCAGCAGCCAAGATCTAGGTGGAAACACCATATATTTT,CASSQDLGGNTIYF
11,TRBJ1-4,NA,TRBV27,NA,TGTGCCAGCAGCATAATTGGAGAACTGTTTTTT,CASSIIGELFF
15,TRBJ2-1,few,TRBV6-5,NA,TGTGCCAGCAGTTACGGGCAGGGCCGCCGCGATGAGCAGTTCTTC,CASSYGQGRRDEQFF
15,TRBJ2-7,few,TRBV15,TRBD1,TGTGCCACCAGCAGAGATACGGGACAGGGCTACGAGCAGTACTTC,CATSRDTGQGYEQYF
14,TRBJ2-5,few,TRBV7-2,TRBD2,TGTGCCAGCAGAAGTAGCGGGGGGGCCCAAGCCCAGTACTTC,CASRSSGGAQAQYF
14,TRBJ2-7,NA,TRBV9,NA,TGTGCCAGCAGCGTAAGCAGGTCCTTGGGAGAGCAGTACTTC,CASSVSRSLGEQYF
15,TRBJ2-1,few,TRBV28,TRBD1,TGTGCCAGCAGTTCGCCGGGACAGGGTGACAATGAGCAGTTCTTC,CASSSPGQGDNEQFF
15,TRBJ2-3,NA,TRBV9,TRBD2,TGTGCCAGCACCGCCGGTAGCGGGGCCACAGATACGCAGTATTTT,CASTAGSGATDTQYF
13,TRBJ2-7,few,TRBV7-3,NA,TGTGCCAGCAGCTTAACGCAGGGGTTCGAGCAGTACTTC,CASSLTQGFEQYF
15,TRBJ2-1,few,TRBV5-1,TRBD2,TGCGCCAGCAGCTCCCGTTATAGCGGGAGGGCCGGGCAGTTCTTC,CASSSRYSGRAGQFF
15,TRBJ1-1,NA,TRBV9,TRBD1,TGTGCCAGCAGCGCGATCAGGGGGATTAAGGCTGAAGCTTTCTTT,CASSAIRGIKAEAFF
12,TRBJ2-1,few,TRBV11-3,NA,TGTGCCAGCAGCTTAGCGAACAATGAGCAGTTCTTC,CASSLANNEQFF
14,TRBJ2-2,few,TRBV19,TRBD1,TGTGCCAGTAGTATAGTACAGGGGCCCGGGGAGCTGTTTTTT,CASSIVQGPGELFF
14,TRBJ2-1,few,TRBV7-3,TRBD1,TGTGCCAGTTCCGGGACAGGGACATACAATGAGCAGTTCTTC,CASSGTGTYNEQFF
15,TRBJ1-3,few,TRBV7-9,NA,TGTGCCAGCAGCTCAACAGGGATATCTGGAAACACCATATATTTT,CASSSTGISGNTIYF
11,TRBJ2-1,NA,TRBV20-1,NA,TGCAGTGCTATAGGACGAAATGAGCAGTTCTTC,CSAIGRNEQFF
16,TRBJ2-3,NA,TRBV9,TRBD2,TGTGCCAGCAGCGCTCCCGGCGGGGGGAGCACAGATACGCAGTATTTT,CASSAPGGGSTDTQYF
20,TRBJ2-3,NA,TRBV5-1,NA,TGCGCCAGCAGCTTGGTGGTGGGGACCGGGACAATGTTTCCCACAGATACGCAGTATTTT,CASSLVVGTGTMFPTDTQYF
17,TRBJ2-3,few,TRBV15,TRBD2,TGTGCCACCAGCAGATGGAAAAAGCGGGGGCACACAGATACGCAGTATTTT,CATSRWKKRGHTDTQYF
16,TRBJ2-3,few,TRBV13,TRBD2,TGTGCCAGCAGCCCCAGAAGCGGGAGTATGACAGATACGCAGTATTTT,CASSPRSGSMTDTQYF
14,TRBJ2-5,once,TRBV4-1,NA,TGCGCCAGCAGCCCGCAAGGCTCCTTGCAGACCCAGTACTTC,CASSPQGSLQTQYF
17,TRBJ2-3,NA,TRBV4-2,NA,TGTGCCAGCAGCCAAGAAAGGAGAATAGTTCTTCTAGATACGCAGTATTTT,CASSQERRIVLLDTQYF
15,TRBJ2-7,NA,TRBV14,NA,TGTGCCAGCAGCCAAGATTTAGGCCCGGGGAGGGAGCAGTACTTC,CASSQDLGPGREQYF
15,TRBJ1-2,NA,TRBV4-3,TRBD1,TGCGCCAGCAGCCAACCCTCAGGGGGCGGCTATGGCTACACCTTC,CASSQPSGGGYGYTF
16,TRBJ1-1,NA,TRBV7-2,NA,TGTGCCAGCAGCTTAGTCTCTGGAACCGGGAGCTATGAAGCTTTCTTT,CASSLVSGTGSYEAFF
18,TRBJ2-5,few,TRBV14,TRBD2,TGTGCCAGCAGCCAAGAATATGGACTAGCGGGGGGCCAAGAGACCCAGTACTTC,CASSQEYGLAGGQETQYF
15,TRBJ1-6,few,TRBV5-1,TRBD1,TGCGCCAGCAGCTCTCACAGGGGAGGAGAATCACCCCTCCACTTT,CASSSHRGGESPLHF
13,TRBJ1-5,NA,TRBV29-1,NA,TGCAGCGTTTCTCGTGGGGGGAATCAGCCCCAGCATTTT,CSVSRGGNQPQHF
15,TRBJ2-2,few,TRBV5-1,NA,TGCGCCAGCAGCTTCTCGACAGGCGGTACCGGGGAGCTGTTTTTT,CASSFSTGGTGELFF
14,TRBJ2-1,NA,TRBV18,NA,TGTGCCAGCTCCACAGAGAGCTCCTACAATGAGCAGTTCTTC,CASSTESSYNEQFF
15,TRBJ2-5,few,TRBV25-1,NA,TGTGCCAGCAGTGAATACGGGGGGCCCCAAGAGACCCAGTACTTC,CASSEYGGPQETQYF
13,TRBJ2-1,NA,TRBV11-3,NA,TGTGCCAGCAGCGACCTAGATACCAATGAGCAGTTCTTC,CASSDLDTNEQFF
15,TRBJ1-5,few,TRBV29-1,TRBD1,TGCAGCGTTGCGCAGGGGGCATCGGGCAATCAGCCCCAGCATTTT,CSVAQGASGNQPQHF
15,TRBJ2-3,few,TRBV7-2,TRBD2,TGTGCCAGCAGCTTGTCTAGCGGGAGGGCAGATACGCAGTATTTT,CASSLSSGRADTQYF
19,TRBJ2-2,NA,TRBV4-2,TRBD2,TGTGCCAGCAGCCTCCAGAAGATAGCGGGCCCTAGGAACACCGGGGAGCTGTTTTTT,CASSLQKIAGPRNTGELFF
14,TRBJ2-6,NA,TRBV30,NA,TGTGCCCTCACAGGATACTCTGGGGCCAACGTCCTGACTTTC,CALTGYSGANVLTF
16,TRBJ1-2,once,TRBV6-5,NA,TGTGCCAGCAGTTACCTGGCGGGACGCTCGGGGGGTGGCTACACCTTC,CASSYLAGRSGGGYTF
13,TRBJ2-7,few,TRBV7-2,TRBD2,TGTGCCAGCAGCAGACGAGGGGCGGGAGGACAGTACTTC,CASSRRGAGGQYF
12,TRBJ2-5,few,TRBV2,NA,TGTGCCAGCAGTGAAGCGCTGGGGGGCATGTACTTC,CASSEALGGMYF
15,TRBJ2-7,few,TRBV7-2,NA,TGTGCCAGCAGCTCCGACCGATGGAGCTCCTACGAGCAGTACTTC,CASSSDRWSSYEQYF
13,TRBJ2-2,few,TRBV28,NA,TGTGCCAGCAGTTTATGGGGGGCCGGGGAGCTGTTTTTT,CASSLWGAGELFF
13,TRBJ2-7,NA,TRBV30,TRBD1,TGTGCCTGGAGCGACCAGGGGGCGAGTGAGCAGTACTTC,CAWSDQGASEQYF
16,TRBJ1-3,NA,TRBV23-1,NA,TGCGCCAGCAGTCGAGGGGACTGGAGCTCTGGAAACACCATATATTTT,CASSRGDWSSGNTIYF
13,TRBJ2-7,NA,TRBV11-2,NA,TGTGCCAGCAGCTTCGGTAGCTCGAGGGAGCAGTACTTC,CASSFGSSREQYF